The 5 T cell receptor beta chains reported below all come from one sample, sequenced in a study of CD8 T cells in ankylosing spondylitis. TCRdb fed the 5' RACE reads into MiXCR, producing one record per CDR3 protein. The table lists some 30,000 distinct CDR3 sequences, more than 5.5% of them singletons, with 10% in the top ten. Sequencing used blood, either unsorted or a sorted T cell fraction (not recorded which). The receptor source for this set is a male donor with ankylosing spondylitis or in good health (not recorded which).

At least ten counts were recorded for this clonotype. The CDR3 reads CASSPGQGAYGANVLTF. The CDR3 DNA follows: TGTGCCAGCAGTCCTGGACAGGGGGCGTACGGGGCCAACGTCCTGACTTTC. This chain joins TRBV12-3 or TRBV12-4 and TRBJ2-6; 11 nucleotides line up with TRBD1. This CDR3 region has 17 residues. The trim removed 5 bases at V and 4 bases at J, leaving 7 bases unmatched.

Many counts were recorded for this clonotype. The rearrangement links TRBV29-1 to TRBJ1-2; D not certain. The germline V gene encodes CDR1 SQVTM and CDR2 ANQGSEA. This CDR3 contains 10 residues. The V gene lost 7 bases and the J gene lost 6 bases, with 9 bases spanning the gap. The chain's CDR3 is CSALGDGYTF. The CDR3 DNA is TGCAGCGCCCTGGGCGATGGCTACACCTTC.

This clonotype is medium-sized. This chain links TRBV5-1 with TRBJ2-1; D ambiguous. The CDR3 has 17 amino acids. Germline CDR1 is SGHRS and CDR2 is YFSETQ. Trimming removed 3 bases at V and 4 bases at J, with 20 bases between. The CDR3 region is CASSSTLRRPPYNEQFF. CDR3 DNA sequence: TGCGCCAGCAGCTCTACTTTGCGCCGACCCCCGTACAATGAGCAGTTCTTC.

This clonotype came up many times. This rearrangement joins TRBV12-3 or TRBV12-4 to TRBJ1-5; possibly TRBD1 for D (5 bases). The CDR3 contains 12 residues. Between the trimmed V and J ends, which lost 3 bases and 5 bases, there was a span of 5 bases. The CDR3 protein is CASSLTDQPQHF. The CDR3 DNA is TGTGCCAGCAGTTTGACAGATCAGCCCCAGCATTTT.

This clonotype was seen only a few times. V and J are TRBV6-5 and TRBJ2-1, with 8 bases aligning to TRBD2. Germline CDR1 MNHEY, CDR2 SVGAGI. CDR3 length equals 16 residues. The V segment lost 2 bases and the J segment 7 bases; nucleotides outside the gene matches: 10. CDR3 DNA sequence: TGTGCCAGCAGTTACGCCGTGGGGGCGGGAGGTAATGAGCAGTTCTTC. Translation gives CASSYAVGAGGNEQFF.